The source of this TCR beta chain is a study of blood T cell repertoires in COVID-19. Overall study: Whether acute or convalescent, the COVID-19 samples came from the United States, Italy and Spain.

V dropped 6 bases and J dropped 3 bases, with 12 bases sitting between them. Germline CDR1 reads MNHNY; CDR2 reads SVGAGI (reference sequence). The CDR3 totals 14 residues. TCRdb's table, derived via immunoSEQ multiplex PCR, lists solely in-frame clones and lacks some. The data show more than 150,000 clones, with around 80% seen just once and about 3% held by the top ten. The chain employs TRBV6-6 and TRBJ2-4; tentative D call: TRBD1 (5 bases). The sample comprised peripheral blood. This sequence originates from a woman older than 75 with active or convalescent COVID-19. The CDR3 is CASSPDTGKNIQYF. The DNA for the CDR3 is TGTGCCAGCAGCCCGGACACGGGCAAAAACATTCAGTACTTC.